The 20 T cell receptor beta chains presented below share a single source sample, sequenced in a study of identical twins listed by TCRdb under 2016. Libraries were built with 5' RACE. Sequencing relied on an Illumina HiSeq 2000. TCRdb redid the processing of the public reads, applying fastp at Q25 and MiXCR, and retained in-frame beta chains. Merged by CDR3 protein, the rows form single entries marked with the most common genes and DNA. The sample table records approximately 230,000 distinct CDR3 sequences; about 14% of these occur just once. Jointly, the top ten make up 8.8% of the sample. The sample comprised memory (CD45RO+) T cells sorted from blood. The sample's cell subset or site, from its label and the paper: CD45RO+ enriched T cells. Receptor source: a woman between 18 and 29 years old in good health.

This chain uses TRBV12-3 or TRBV12-4 with TRBJ2-1; D is undetermined. The CDR3 contains 13 residues. Between the trimmed V and J ends, which lost 3 bases and 5 bases, there was a span of 8 bases. For the CDR3, the DNA is TGTGCCAGCAGTTTTGGACCAGACAATGAGCAGTTCTTC. It encodes CASSFGPDNEQFF.

V gene TRBV5-5 combines with J gene TRBJ2-1; no clear D. The length of the CDR3 is 15 residues. The V gene lost 0 bases and the J gene lost 4 bases, with 11 bases spanning the gap. Germline values: CDR1 SGHKS, CDR2 YYEKEE (reference sequence). CDR3 amino acids: CASSLAKATYNEQFF. In DNA, the CDR3 is TGTGCCAGCAGCTTGGCCAAGGCTACTTACAATGAGCAGTTCTTC.

This clonotype occurred many times. The chain links TRBV6-2 or TRBV6-3 to TRBJ2-7; tentatively, D is TRBD2 (5 bases). Germline V gene lookup returns CDR1 MNHEY and CDR2 SVGEGT. V was trimmed by 10 bases and J by 4 bases, leaving 17 bases between them. This CDR3 is built from 13 residues. The CDR3 loop reads CATWSLGSYEQYF. Here the CDR3 DNA reads TGTGCCACCTGGTCCCTAGGGAGTTACGAGCAGTACTTC.

CDR3 residues: CATSDRQANYGYTF. In DNA, the CDR3 is TGTGCCACCAGTGACCGACAGGCTAACTATGGCTACACCTTC. The chain links TRBV24-1 to TRBJ1-2; perhaps TRBD1 as D (6 bases). CDR1 KGHDR and CDR2 SFDVKD come from the germline V gene. V was trimmed by 4 bases and J by 0 bases, leaving 8 bases between them. The CDR3 length is 14 residues.

The V call is TRBV6-5, the J call TRBJ2-1; D tentatively reads TRBD1 or TRBD2 (5 bases each). CDR3 length: 15 amino acids. V was pared by 4 bases and J by 0 bases, with 10 bases between. CDR1 is MNHEY and CDR2 is SVGAGI in the germline V gene. CDR3 DNA sequence: TGTGCCAGCAGTTGGGACGGAAGCTCCTACAATGAGCAGTTCTTC. Encoded protein: CASSWDGSSYNEQFF.

The genes are TRBV9 and TRBJ1-2; D not resolved. CDR1 SGDLS and CDR2 YYNGEE come from the germline V gene. V lost 0 bases and J 7 bases, leaving 7 bases between the germline ends. This CDR3 has 12 amino acids. The CDR3 here is CASSVGRAGYTF. CDR3 sequence (DNA): TGTGCCAGCAGCGTAGGTAGGGCTGGCTACACCTTC.

The chain carries TRBV24-1 and TRBJ2-1, with TRBD2 matching over 15 bases. CDR3 length: 18 residues. CDR1 is KGHDR, CDR2 SFDVKD, per germline. J lost 8 bases, V lost 4 bases, and 11 bases had no gene match. In nucleotides, the CDR3 is TGTGCCACCAGTGACCAAGGGACTAGCGGGAGGTTTGGCGATGAGCAGTTCTTC. Residues: CATSDQGTSGRFGDEQFF.

This clonotype was recorded a few times. V and J are TRBV18 and TRBJ2-7, with D hard to call. With 8 bases removed from V and 10 bases from J, the gap between germline ends came to 15 bases. The CDR3 loop spans 11 amino acids. Germline lookup yields CDR1 KGHSH and CDR2 LQKENI. The CDR3 spells CASGTESLQYF. CDR3 DNA: TGTGCCAGCGGCACGGAGAGTTTACAGTACTTC. The variable domain in full, completed from reference TRBV18 and TRBJ2-7, reads NAGVMQNPRHLVRRRGQEARLRCSPMKGHSHVYWYRQLPEEGLKFMVYLQKENIIDESGMPKERFSAEFPKEGPSILRIQQVVRGDSAAYFCASGTESLQYFGPGTRLTVT.

This chain links TRBV12-3 or TRBV12-4 with TRBJ2-3; 8 positions match TRBD2. The junction had 0 bases not matched to a gene; V was cut back by 6 bases and J by 1 base. There are 13 residues in the CDR3. Written as DNA, the CDR3 is TGTGCCAGCAGAGCGGGGGGCACAGATACGCAGTATTTT. It encodes CASRAGGTDTQYF.

The V and J genes are TRBV29-1 and TRBJ1-2; D is undetermined. CDR1 and CDR2 from the germline V gene are SQVTM and ANQGSEA. V was shortened by 7 bases and J by 2 bases, with 8 bases between the two germline ends. The CDR3 extends over 11 amino acids. This CDR3 reads CSASENYGYTF. CDR3 bases: TGCAGCGCCTCTGAGAACTATGGCTACACCTTC.

This clonotype is classed as medium-sized (0.01 to 0.1%). The chain links TRBV29-1 to TRBJ2-3; no firm D call. The V end was cut by 4 bases, the J end by 3 bases, with 14 bases between. The CDR3 has 14 residues. Germline CDR1 SQVTM, CDR2 ANQGSEA. CDR3 sequence: CSVAGLRRTDTQYF. The CDR3 DNA reads TGCAGCGTTGCTGGGCTACGACGGACAGATACGCAGTATTTT.

Many counts were recorded for this clonotype. The chain carries TRBV6-2 or TRBV6-3 and TRBJ2-7, with no clear D. Germline CDR1 is MNHEY and CDR2 is SVGEGT. The length of the CDR3 is 14 residues. Trimming removed 1 base from V and 5 bases from J, with 12 bases in between. In DNA, the CDR3 is TGTGCCAGCAGTTACTTAGATGAGGTCGACGAGCAGTACTTC. Its translation: CASSYLDEVDEQYF.

The chain recombines TRBV7-9 with TRBJ2-3; D is perhaps TRBD1 (6 bases). The V gene's germline CDR1 is SEHNR and CDR2 FQNEAQ (reference sequence). CDR3 size: 15 residues. V lost 5 bases and J 0 bases, leaving 12 bases between the germline ends. Here the CDR3 reads CASSPEGVSTDTQYF. Here the CDR3 DNA reads TGTGCCAGCAGCCCCGAGGGGGTAAGCACAGATACGCAGTATTTT.

The rearrangement links TRBV7-9 to TRBJ2-5; D not resolved. Trimming stripped 1 base from V and 5 bases from J, with 11 bases between. Germline loops: CDR1 SEHNR, CDR2 FQNEAQ (reference sequence). CDR3 length: 14 amino acids. The CDR3 coding sequence is TGTGCCAGCAGCTTAGGGGCGTCCGGGGAGACCCAGTACTTC. This gives the protein CASSLGASGETQYF.

There are a few counts of this clonotype. This chain connects TRBV7-3 to TRBJ1-1; 9 bases match TRBD1. V lost 7 bases, J lost 5 bases, and 11 bases stayed unmatched. Germline lookup yields CDR1 SGHTA and CDR2 FQGTGA. The CDR3 totals 15 residues. The CDR3 region has the DNA TGTGCCAGCAACTCAGGGACAGGGAGGGGAACTGAAGCTTTCTTT. Translating gives CASNSGTGRGTEAFF.

V is TRBV6-5 and J is TRBJ1-5, with 7 positions matching TRBD1. The length of the CDR3 is 13 residues. The V gene end was trimmed by 2 bases and the J gene end by 6 bases; junction bases not matched to a gene: 1. CDR1 is MNHEY and CDR2 is SVGAGI in the germline V gene. The CDR3 region is CASSYDRVQPQHF. For the CDR3, the DNA is TGTGCCAGCAGTTACGACAGGGTTCAGCCCCAGCATTTT.

This clonotype was observed a few times. The CDR3 DNA is TGTGCCAGCAGCCAAAGTCGCCTAGCGGGGCGGACAGATACGCAGTATTTT. Protein product: CASSQSRLAGRTDTQYF. This chain connects TRBV7-6 to TRBJ2-3, with 9 bases aligning to TRBD2. Unmatched junction bases numbered 12, after V lost 5 bases and J lost 3 bases. The length of the CDR3 is 17 residues. From germline, CDR1 is SGHVS and CDR2 FNYEAQ.

V usage is TRBV6-1 and J usage is TRBJ2-5, with 13 bases that match TRBD2. CDR1 MNHNS and CDR2 SASEGT come from the germline V gene. V lost 6 bases, J lost 2 bases, and 6 bases stayed unmatched. The CDR3 sequence is 16 residues long. CDR3 sequence (DNA): TGTGCCAGCAGGGGTCAACTAGCGGGAGGGCAAGAGACCCAGTACTTC. This gives the protein CASRGQLAGGQETQYF.

The gene calls are TRBV10-1 and TRBJ2-2; no firm D call. With 7 bases removed from V and 2 bases from J, the gap between germline ends came to 11 bases. This CDR3 contains 14 residues. Germline V gives CDR1 WNHNN, CDR2 SYGVQD (reference sequence). CDR3 loop: CASTEEVNTGELFF. CDR3 bases: TGCGCCAGCACCGAGGAAGTAAACACCGGGGAGCTGTTTTTT.

This clonotype was seen many times. This chain links TRBV12-3 or TRBV12-4 with TRBJ2-3, with D possibly being TRBD1 (7 bases). Trimming pared 6 bases from V and 4 bases from J, leaving 14 bases between. CDR3 length equals 14 residues. CDR3 loop: CASRSSGQADTQYF. CDR3 bases: TGTGCCAGCAGAAGTAGCGGACAGGCAGATACGCAGTATTTT.